This entry is about one T cell receptor (beta chain). Antigen: not known. Other DNA sequences of this sample code for an identical CDR3. TCRdb's copy holds only in-frame clones and misses some; the assay was immunoSEQ multiplex PCR. The sample lists about 120,000 clones, less than 95% occurring once. The data belong to a study of graft-versus-host responses after intestinal transplantation. Across the whole study: Multivisceral, liver-intestinal, or isolated intestinal transplants were given to recipients. After anti-thymocyte globulin induction, recipients took tacrolimus and steroids for 2 to 3 years.

The study, taken as a whole, reports: Graft-versus-host to host-versus-graft clonal ratios in allografts were high in patients with graft-donor T cell macrochimerism. Analysis identified GvH clones in recipient marrow, with some appearing first in ileum or blood.

The sequence came from a human donor who received an intestinal transplant. The sequencing used unstimulated CD4+ T cells sorted from spleen or lymph node cells, collected before intestinal transplant.

The DNA for the CDR3 is TGCGCCAGCAGCTTGGTAGGGGGCCAAGAGACCCAGTACTTC. It codes for CASSLVGGQETQYF. The chain combines TRBV5-1 with TRBJ2-5; D might be TRBD1 (6 bases). Germline CDR1 and CDR2: SGHRS and YFSETQ. The length of the CDR3 is 14 residues. Trimming removed 0 bases from V and 1 base from J, with 7 bases in between.